Below, 32 T cell receptor beta chains from the same sample are listed, as sequenced in a study of human T cells and chemical hapten exposure. Specified time point: pre-sensitization, week 0. Documented treatment: therapeutic diphenylcyclopropenone sensitization with weekly scalp DPC. MiXCR, run by TCRdb on the RACE reads, gives a single entry per CDR3 protein. This table holds under 300,000 distinct CDR3 sequences, approximately 8.4% found once. The material was whole blood, obtained in connection with sensitization to the hapten diphenylcyclopropenone (DPC). These receptors were taken from a woman aged 40-49 years with alopecia areata. Some clones in this sample may be carry-over from other donors' samples.

This clonotype turned up a few times. The V and J genes are TRBV28 and TRBJ2-7, with TRBD2 as a possible D gene (6 bases). V gave up 5 bases and J gave up 3 bases, with 11 bases separating them. In germline, CDR1 is MDHEN, CDR2 SYDVKM. The CDR3 is 13 residues long. The CDR3 sequence: CASSVFSGYEQYF. For the CDR3, the DNA is TGTGCCAGCAGTGTCTTTAGCGGCTACGAGCAGTACTTC.

The sample holds many counts of this clonotype. The rearrangement uses TRBV29-1 and TRBJ2-3; no clear D. This CDR3 is 14 amino acids long. Germline V gene data show CDR1 as SQVTM and CDR2 as ANQGSEA. V lost 7 bases, J lost 2 bases, and 16 bases lay in between. CDR3 sequence: CSAGSRAHTDTQYF. In nucleotides, the CDR3 is TGCAGCGCCGGAAGCAGAGCACACACAGATACGCAGTATTTT.

The chain carries TRBV19 and TRBJ2-7, with D maybe TRBD1 (6 bases). V was cut by 5 bases and J by 5 bases, with 25 bases left in between. Germline loops: CDR1 LNHDA, CDR2 SQIVND (reference sequence). CDR3 length: 17 amino acids. As DNA, the CDR3 is TGTGCCAGTAGTGGAGCCGGGGACGTAGCACAGGGACACGAGCAGTACTTC. The encoded protein is CASSGAGDVAQGHEQYF.

This clonotype has just a few counts. The CDR3 here is CASSQDAGNYNEQFF. CDR3 bases: TGTGCCAGCAGCCAAGATGCGGGCAATTACAATGAGCAGTTCTTC. V gene TRBV3-1 combines with J gene TRBJ2-1; perhaps TRBD2 as D (5 bases). Germline values: CDR1 LGHDT, CDR2 YNNKEL (reference sequence). The CDR3 contains 15 residues. V shed 0 bases and J shed 4 bases, with 10 bases lying between them.

This clonotype was counted only a few times. The CDR3 nucleotides read TGCAGTGCTAGACCGCGGAGCGCTCGCTCCTACAATGAGCAGTTCTTC. It codes for CSARPRSARSYNEQFF. The chain is built from TRBV20-1 and TRBJ2-1, with D unclear. CDR1 DFQATT and CDR2 SNEGSKA come from the germline V gene (reference sequence). V shed 2 bases and J shed 0 bases, with 14 bases lying between them. The CDR3 contains 16 residues.

There are many counts of this clonotype. V and J are TRBV6-2 or TRBV6-3 and TRBJ1-5; 7 bases align to TRBD1. J gave up 4 bases and V 0 bases, and 6 bases lay outside the gene matches. The V gene's germline CDR1 is MNHEY and CDR2 SVGEGT. This CDR3 comprises 16 residues. The CDR3 sequence: CASSYSAGQSNQPQHF. CDR3 coding DNA: TGTGCCAGCAGTTACTCGGCGGGACAGTCGAATCAGCCCCAGCATTTT.

The chain has TRBV7-9 and TRBJ1-1, with 8 bases that match TRBD1. Germline assignment: CDR1 SEHNR and CDR2 FQNEAQ (reference sequence). After removal of 5 bases from V and 4 bases from J, the junction contained 3 bases not matched to a gene. This CDR3 has 13 residues. CDR3 coding DNA: TGTGCCAGCAGCACACAGGGGGTCACTGAAGCTTTCTTT. Translating it yields CASSTQGVTEAFF.

This clonotype came up a few times. V is TRBV15 and J is TRBJ1-5; a weak D match, TRBD1 (6 bases). Trimming cost V 0 bases and J 7 bases, with 10 bases left between them. CDR3 length equals 14 residues. Germline V gene lookup returns CDR1 LNHNV and CDR2 YYDKDF (reference sequence). The CDR3 DNA is TGTGCCACCAGCAGAGATTTAGGGGGGCAGCCCCAGCATTTT. This gives the protein CATSRDLGGQPQHF. Complete variable domain (other parts from reference TRBV15 and TRBJ1-5): DAMVIQNPRYQVTQFGKPVTLSCSQTLNHNVMYWYQQKSSQAPKLLFHYYDKDFNNEADTPDNFQSRRPNTSFCFLDIRSPGLGDTAMYLCATSRDLGGQPQHFGDGTRLSIL.

The V call is TRBV19, the J call TRBJ2-3; weak D call: TRBD1 (6 bases). Trimming took 8 bases from V and 6 from J, leaving 15 bases between them. Per the germline V gene, CDR1 is LNHDA and CDR2 is SQIVND (reference sequence). This CDR3 contains 13 residues. The chain's CDR3 is CASRAGVLDTQYF. CDR3 coding DNA: TGTGCCAGTCGTGCAGGGGTCTTGGATACGCAGTATTTT.

A few counts support this clonotype. This chain uses TRBV12-3 or TRBV12-4 with TRBJ2-6, with TRBD2 as a possible D gene (5 bases). V lost 3 bases, J lost 0 bases, and 12 bases lay in between. The CDR3 spans 17 residues. The CDR3 here is CASSFSFGDSGANVLTF. In DNA, the CDR3 is TGTGCCAGCAGTTTTTCATTCGGGGACTCTGGGGCCAACGTCCTGACTTTC.

This chain connects TRBV5-1 to TRBJ2-3; 8 nucleotides agree with TRBD1. Germline assignment: CDR1 SGHRS and CDR2 YFSETQ. The CDR3 extends over 17 amino acids. Trimming took 0 bases from V and 0 from J; bases not matched to a gene: 6. The CDR3 DNA reads TGCGCCAGCAGCTTGGGGCCGCAGGGGGCTAGCACAGATACGCAGTATTTT. Amino acid sequence: CASSLGPQGASTDTQYF.

On this clonotype: One junction end does not reproduce the germline sequence, and a read error may be involved. The J gene is TRBJ1-5, the V gene TRBV27, with a weak D call TRBD1 (5 bases). Germline V lookup: CDR1 MNHEY, CDR2 SMNVEV (reference sequence). This CDR3 has 13 amino acids. The CDR3: CASSFWDAPRLNF. For the CDR3, the DNA is TGTGCCAGCAGTTTTTGGGACGCCCCCAGACTAAATTTT.

This clonotype was observed at least ten times. The genes are TRBV19 and TRBJ2-2; a weak D match, TRBD1 (6 bases). The CDR3 covers 14 residues. With 5 bases removed from V and 1 base from J, the gap between germline ends came to 8 bases. Germline V gene data show CDR1 as LNHDA and CDR2 as SQIVND (reference sequence). The CDR3 DNA is TGTGCCAGTAGTTCACAGGGGAACACCGGGGAGCTGTTTTTT. This translates into CASSSQGNTGELFF.

The chain uses TRBV28 and TRBJ2-1; TRBD2 matches 7 bases. CDR1 and CDR2 from the germline V gene are MDHEN and SYDVKM. The CDR3 runs 14 residues. The V gene end was trimmed by 5 bases and the J gene end by 2 bases; junction bases not matched to a gene: 3. As DNA, the CDR3 is TGTGCCAGCAGTCCAAGCGGGGCCTACAATGAGCAGTTCTTC. Amino acid sequence: CASSPSGAYNEQFF.

The chain joins TRBV7-2 to TRBJ2-1; the D is unclear. CDR3 length: 14 residues. Trimming removed 2 bases from V and 6 bases from J, with 11 bases in between. The V gene's germline CDR1 is SGHTA and CDR2 FQGNSA. The CDR3 spells CASSLFLEPNEQFF. CDR3 coding DNA: TGTGCCAGCAGCTTATTTCTAGAACCCAATGAGCAGTTCTTC. Full variable domain (rest looked up from reference TRBV7-2 and TRBJ2-1): GAGVSQSPSNKVTEKGKDVELRCDPISGHTALYWYRQSLGQGLEFLIYFQGNSAPDKSGLPSDRFSAERTGGSVSTLTIQRTQQEDSAVYLCASSLFLEPNEQFFGPGTRLTVL.

The chain employs TRBV6-5 and TRBJ1-5; D not certain. CDR1 is MNHEY, CDR2 SVGAGI, per germline. Trimming stripped 9 bases from V and 1 base from J, with 13 bases between. The CDR3 runs 14 residues. CDR3 sequence reads: CASCPGDSNQPQHF. As DNA, the CDR3 is TGTGCCAGTTGTCCGGGAGACAGCAATCAGCCCCAGCATTTT.

J is TRBJ2-7 and V is TRBV3-2. TRBV3-2 is a pseudogene. CDR3 length: 9 amino acids. The CDR3 DNA reads as TGTGCCAGCAGCCACGAGCAGTACTTC. It yields the protein CASSHEQYF.

The V and J genes are TRBV6-5 and TRBJ1-6, with 7 bases aligning to TRBD1. Germline CDR1 is MNHEY and CDR2 is SVGAGI. The CDR3 spans 14 residues. V lost 4 bases and J lost 7; bases outside the gene matches: 4. CDR3 sequence: CASSWSGQNSPLHF. The DNA of the CDR3 is TGTGCCAGCAGTTGGTCGGGACAGAATTCACCCCTCCACTTT.

This clonotype was detected only a few times. This chain connects TRBV7-2 to TRBJ2-4, with a weak D call TRBD2 (6 bases). The V and J ends lost 1 base and 1 base respectively, with 11 bases between them. CDR3 size: 16 residues. Germline CDR1 reads SGHTA; CDR2 reads FQGNSA. CDR3: CASSLVSGGAKNIQYF. CDR3 DNA: TGTGCCAGCAGCTTAGTGTCTGGAGGGGCCAAAAACATTCAGTACTTC. The complete variable domain, with remaining parts taken from reference TRBV7-2 and TRBJ2-4, reads GAGVSQSPSNKVTEKGKDVELRCDPISGHTALYWYRQSLGQGLEFLIYFQGNSAPDKSGLPSDRFSAERTGGSVSTLTIQRTQQEDSAVYLCASSLVSGGAKNIQYFGAGTRLSVL.

The chain is built from TRBV28 and TRBJ2-7; D is ambiguous. The CDR3 loop spans 13 amino acids. Germline values: CDR1 MDHEN, CDR2 SYDVKM. V shed 6 bases and J shed 6 bases, with 15 bases lying between them. The CDR3 here is CASSPSVLREQYF. For the CDR3, the DNA is TGTGCCAGCAGCCCTTCGGTCCTACGCGAGCAGTACTTC.

Ten or more counts support this clonotype. The chain employs TRBV29-1 and TRBJ2-1; unclear D gene. This CDR3 comprises 13 residues. Trimming took off 4 bases at V and 9 bases at J, with 16 bases between the two ends. Germline-derived CDR1 and CDR2 are SQVTM and ANQGSEA. CDR3 nucleotide sequence: TGCAGCGTTGTTGTCTTCCCCGCGGTTGAGCAGTTCTTC. Translating gives CSVVVFPAVEQFF.

This clonotype has just a few counts. The chain couples TRBV4-3 to TRBJ2-6; possibly TRBD1 or TRBD2 for D (5 bases each). This CDR3 comprises 17 residues. Germline lookup yields CDR1 LGHNA and CDR2 YSLEER. V gave up 0 bases and J gave up 2 bases, with 11 bases separating them. The CDR3 DNA is TGCGCCAGCAGCCAAGATTGGCAGGGAGCTGGGGCCAACGTCCTGACTTTC. It is translated as CASSQDWQGAGANVLTF.

This clonotype came up a few times. The chain links TRBV4-2 to TRBJ1-4; D is possibly TRBD1 (5 bases). The CDR3 covers 16 residues. Germline V gene data show CDR1 as LGHNA and CDR2 as YNFKEQ. Trimming removed 2 bases from V and 3 bases from J, with 13 bases in between. The CDR3 spells CASSQSAGGSNEKLFF. The CDR3 DNA follows: TGTGCCAGCAGCCAATCGGCCGGGGGTTCTAATGAAAAACTGTTTTTT.

In the case of this clonotype: Germline and junction disagree at one end, which may indicate a read error. The V and J genes are TRBV6-2 or TRBV6-3 and TRBJ2-5; 10 bases are a match to TRBD2. CDR1 is MNHEY and CDR2 is SVGEGT in the germline V gene. This CDR3 region has 17 residues. CDR3 nucleotides: TGTGCCAGCGGTTACTCGATTCTAGCGGGAGCGAGAGAGACCCAGTACTTC. It specifies CASGYSILAGARETQYF.

This clonotype was counted a few times. The chain employs TRBV6-5 and TRBJ2-1; 7 positions match TRBD1. Germline-derived CDR1 and CDR2 are MNHEY and SVGAGI. CDR3 length: 14 residues. V lost 5 bases and J lost 3; bases outside the gene matches: 4. This chain's CDR3 is CASSRTGIYNEQFF. CDR3 bases: TGTGCCAGCAGTAGGACAGGAATCTACAATGAGCAGTTCTTC.

This clonotype was observed a few times. The chain combines TRBV6-2 or TRBV6-3 with TRBJ1-5; a weak D match, TRBD1 (5 bases). The CDR3 is 13 residues long. V was shortened by 4 bases and J by 9 bases, with 13 bases between the two germline ends. The germline V gene encodes CDR1 MNHEY and CDR2 SVGEGT. CDR3 region: CASSWGEASPQHF. CDR3 DNA sequence: TGTGCCAGCAGTTGGGGCGAGGCATCGCCCCAGCATTTT.

This clonotype was picked up many times. Here the CDR3 reads CASSPLRGGTSGSSRYNEQFF. In DNA form, the CDR3 reads TGTGCCAGCAGCCCTCTCCGGGGGGGGACTAGCGGGAGCTCGCGCTACAATGAGCAGTTCTTC. This sequence joins TRBV7-8 and TRBJ2-1; 14 nucleotides match TRBD2. With V trimmed by 5 bases and J by 3 bases, 18 bases remained unmatched. Germline assignment: CDR1 SGHVS and CDR2 FQNEAQ. The CDR3 has 21 residues.

The sample holds a few counts of this clonotype. The chain couples TRBV5-4 to TRBJ2-6; D gene ambiguous. V gave up 4 bases and J gave up 0 bases, with 14 bases separating them. There are 17 residues in the CDR3. Germline lookup yields CDR1 SGHNT and CDR2 YYREEE (reference sequence). CDR3 bases: TGTGCCAGCAGCCCCACCCCCGTTAGCTCTGGGGCCAACGTCCTGACTTTC. Its protein product is CASSPTPVSSGANVLTF.

V is TRBV7-8 and J is TRBJ2-5; D gene ambiguous. From germline, CDR1 is SGHVS and CDR2 FQNEAQ. The CDR3 is made up of 13 amino acids. Trimming took 2 bases from V and 6 from J, leaving 10 bases between them. CDR3 DNA: TGTGCCAGCAGCTTATCGGGCCCCAAGACCCAGTACTTC. This codes for CASSLSGPKTQYF.

This clonotype was counted at least ten times. This sequence joins TRBV4-1 and TRBJ1-1; D may be TRBD1 (5 bases). CDR1 and CDR2 from the germline V gene are MGHRA and YSYEKL. The CDR3 runs 14 residues. V was trimmed by 0 bases and J by 4 bases, leaving 9 bases between them. CDR3 in DNA: TGCGCCAGCAGCCAAGACACAGGTGGCACTGAAGCTTTCTTT. It specifies CASSQDTGGTEAFF.

This clonotype has a handful of counts. Here the CDR3 reads CASNAGTQLTVQYF. The CDR3 coding sequence is TGTGCCAGCAACGCCGGGACACAGCTTACGGTGCAGTACTTC. V usage is TRBV6-6 and J usage is TRBJ2-7; possibly TRBD1 for D (6 bases). With 7 bases removed from V and 9 bases from J, the gap between germline ends came to 22 bases. The CDR3 is made up of 14 amino acids. The germline CDR1 and CDR2 sequences are MNHNY and SVGAGI (reference sequence).

This clonotype was counted many times. The chain links TRBV6-1 to TRBJ1-1, with 7 bases identical to TRBD1. CDR3 length equals 17 residues. V dropped 4 bases and J dropped 6; count of bases not matched to a gene: 17. Germline values: CDR1 MNHNS, CDR2 SASEGT. As DNA, the CDR3 is TGTGCCAGCAGTGCGGAAGGGACAGCCCAAGGTCGCGCTGAAGCTTTCTTT. Protein: CASSAEGTAQGRAEAFF.